The entry below gives a single T cell receptor (beta chain) sequence along with its context. It lacks a known antigen. No much larger clone exists at a distance of one base, and base qualities are not known. This record comes from a study of shared clonotypes between healthy human individuals (dated by TCRdb to 2019 to 2021). Background on the whole study: A couple of women and a few men aged 18 to 49 years were included in the cohort. To increase sequencing depth and limit assay-specific biases, TCR repertoire library preparation and sequencing were carried out by different laboratories using diverse techniques. To estimate repertoire size and how much clonotype sharing occurs between individuals, the study deeply sequenced the blood TCR repertoires of five or six healthy adults. Per donor, three plates each were used for CD4 naive and CD4 memory, two for CD8 naive, and one for CD8 memory. Each donor's leukapheresis produced roughly between about 0.8 and 8.9 billion PBMCs. The research as a whole found: Sampling was restricted to blood, and TCR repertoires in tissues likely differ from the TCR repertoires found in blood. Pairwise subsampling indicated that sequencing depth was expected to affect the degree of clonotype sharing among donors. Clonotypes shared by all four sorted-subset donors showed higher generation probabilities than non-shared clonotypes. When a few donors were compared, the shared fraction of clonotypes was about 5.5% for naive CD4, around 3.5% for naive CD8, about 2.4% for memory CD4, and roughly 0.43% for memory CD8. Estimated clonotype richness was generally larger for naive than for memory subsets. The genetic and exposure-history diversity represented was limited by the small number of donors. Even with the large sequencing depth, rarefaction of the sorted-subset datasets indicated that sequencing was incomplete.

The CDR1 and CDR2 encoded by the germline V gene are SNHLY and FYNNEI. V was cut back by 11 bases and J by 3 bases, leaving a gap of 13 bases between them. The CDR3 runs 13 residues from the cysteine to the phenylalanine. Left in the record is the CDR3 DNA by itself, 39 bases read in frame from the first base. Donors were healthy HIV-negative adults with no recently reported acute infections or vaccinations. Only Caucasian adults living in Nashville, Tennessee, USA were represented among the donors. The CD8 memory samples were a combination of magnetically selected CD45RO+ cells and CCR7-negative CD45RA+ effector memory (TemRA) cells. Blood was collected by leukapheresis, and PBMCs were isolated by Ficoll-Histopaque density gradient centrifugation and then cryopreserved in liquid nitrogen vapor phase. Analytical flow cytometry was used to check the purity and quantity of each magnetically sorted T cell population. From each sorted fraction, genomic DNA was isolated and quantified by UV absorbance on a Nanodrop 2000c.

Using the deep immunoSEQ assay, TCR CDR3 regions were amplified from genomic DNA by multiplex PCR. For each cell subset, the extracted genomic DNA was distributed evenly across all wells of several immunoSEQ 96-well plates, and each plate served as one replicate. For sorted subsets, each replicate PCR was loaded with roughly 0.2 ug genomic DNA, equivalent to 30,000 or so T cell genomes. The purified libraries were quantified using a Qubit 3.0 fluorometer, sized with a Bioanalyzer 2100, and then quantified again using the KAPA Library Quantification kit. Every immunoSEQ 96-well plate was sequenced on a separate single-read 150-cycle Illumina NextSeq 550 flow cell. Per the authors' processing: Because the immunoSEQ output held only junctional sequences and lacked quality scores, the filtering could not match the filtering applied to full-length reads. To assign V/J genes and CDR3, sequences were annotated against IMGT germline references using PyIR, a Python wrapper for IgBLAST v1.9. Reads with weak V/J assignments (E-value above 1e-6), missing CDR3, stop codons, out-of-frame junctions, or ambiguous translated residues were removed. V3J clonotypes were defined by identical inferred V gene, J gene, and CDR3 amino acid sequence. Percentage overlap between repertoires was calculated by dividing the number of shared unique clonotypes by the size of the smaller repertoire. Richness of each repertoire was evaluated using RTK rarefaction, the Chao1 estimator, and Recon v2.1 estimates of unobserved clonotypes. Generation probabilities were computed with OLGA for all TCRbeta clonotypes obtained by the gDNA method from a handful of donors. Held by TCRdb, this immuneACCESS table contains in-frame sequences only and omits some clones. Under half of the omission traces to an unresolved V gene where checked; the cause of the rest is unknown. Clone size and the V and J calls come from that table; the DNA yielded D and trimming. In this sample the table shows some 690,000 clones, around 91% of which occur a single time. 34% of the sample is held by the ten biggest clonotypes.

The specimen was memory CD8+ T cells from PBMCs. The cell subset or site label here, explained by the study, means: CD45RO+ cells pooled with CCR7-negative TemRA cells. The clonotype comes from a man younger than 30 in good health. Some clones in this sample may be carry-over from other donors' samples. The sequence links TRBV2 to TRBJ1-4; TRBD1 might be the D gene, on 5 matching bases. CDR3 loop: CALDGAANEKLFF. The nucleotide sequence reads TGTGCCCTTGATGGGGCGGCTAATGAAAAACTGTTTTTT.